Listed here are 14 T cell receptor beta chains from one sample, sequenced in a study of cytomegalovirus exposure and HLA in healthy donors. Researchers ran the PCR with 60 Vbeta and 13 Jbeta primers. Profiled with immunoSEQ multiplex PCR; TCRdb holds only in-frame clones, not every one. The sample yields about 180,000 clones, approximately 78% seen once. Sequencing input: PBMCs. These receptors all stem from a male donor in good health and CMV-seronegative.

Note on this clone: At one of its ends the junction is not consistent with the germline gene, which may arise from a read error. The rearrangement joins TRBV5-1 to TRBJ2-2; 12 nucleotides align to TRBD1. The germline V gene encodes CDR1 SGHRS and CDR2 YFSETQ. The CDR3 is 18 residues long. This CDR3 is CASRFPRDRGPNTGELFF. CDR3 nucleotide sequence: TGCGCCAGCCGCTTTCCCCGGGACAGGGGGCCGAACACCGGGGAGCTGTTTTTT.

The CDR3 DNA is TGCGCCAGCAACCCCTTAGCGGGAGTCGACAATGAGCAGTTCTTC. Amino acid sequence: CASNPLAGVDNEQFF. The genes are TRBV5-1 and TRBJ2-1; 9 bases align to TRBD2. V gave up 6 bases and J gave up 5 bases; unmatched junction bases: 9. The CDR3 has 15 amino acids. Germline V lookup: CDR1 SGHRS, CDR2 YFSETQ.

J is TRBJ2-1 and V is TRBV6-1; 9 bases agree with TRBD1. This CDR3 has 16 amino acids. V dropped 4 bases and J dropped 3; count of bases not matched to a gene: 7. CDR1 is MNHNS, CDR2 SASEGT, per germline. The CDR3 bases are TGTGCCAGCAGTGCCTCCGGGACAGGGAACTACAATGAGCAGTTCTTC. This translates into CASSASGTGNYNEQFF.

This chain connects TRBV27 to TRBJ2-5, with a possible D match to TRBD2 (7 bases). The J call may be faulty, since TRBJ2-7 better matches the DNA end. The germline gives CDR1 MNHEY, CDR2 SMNVEV (reference sequence). This CDR3 spans 13 amino acids. The CDR3: CASSGGLFYEQYF. CDR3 bases: TGTGCCAGCAGCGGGGGGCTTTTCTACGAGCAGTACTTC.

The rearrangement links TRBV5-3 to TRBJ1-4; tentative D call: TRBD1 (5 bases). TRBV5-3 belongs to the ORF category, with a function that is uncertain. CDR3 length: 16 residues. Trimming removed 0 bases at V and 2 bases at J, with 11 bases between. The CDR3: CARSLAGGETNEKLFF. The CDR3 coding sequence is TGTGCCAGAAGCTTGGCCGGGGGAGAGACTAATGAAAAACTGTTTTTT.

The V call is TRBV30, the J call TRBJ2-3; maybe TRBD2 (6 bases). Germline CDR1 is GTSNPN and CDR2 is SVGIG (reference sequence). V lost 1 base and J lost 2, with 13 bases in between. The CDR3 has 15 residues. The CDR3 sequence is CAWSGLGTLTDTQYF. CDR3 sequence (DNA): TGTGCCTGGAGTGGACTAGGCACCCTCACAGATACGCAGTATTTT.

The count of this clone is one. This chain uses TRBV9 with TRBJ2-1; TRBD1 aligns across 8 bases. There are 17 residues in the CDR3. V was clipped by 0 bases and J by 0 bases; unmatched bases: 5. Looked up from germline, CDR1 is SGDLS and CDR2 is YYNGEE. CDR3 protein: CASSVGNRGSSYNEQFF. The CDR3, as DNA: TGTGCCAGCAGCGTAGGCAACAGGGGGAGCTCCTACAATGAGCAGTTCTTC. The full variable domain, its missing parts supplied by reference TRBV9 and TRBJ2-1, is DSGVTQTPKHLITATGQRVTLRCSPRSGDLSVYWYQQSLDQGLQFLIQYYNGEERAKGNILERFSAQQFPDLHSELNLSSLELGDSALYFCASSVGNRGSSYNEQFFGPGTRLTVL.

The V and J genes are TRBV30 and TRBJ2-1; TRBD1 matches at 9 bases. The CDR3 extends over 15 amino acids. V trimming: 2 bases; J trimming: 2 bases; junction bases outside the gene matches: 4. Germline V gene sequence: CDR1 GTSNPN, CDR2 SVGIG (reference sequence). CDR3 DNA: TGTGCCTGGAGTCGGGGACAGGGCCCCTACAATGAGCAGTTCTTC. Translating it yields CAWSRGQGPYNEQFF. Together with reference TRBV30 and TRBJ2-1, the CDR3 gives the full variable domain: SQTIHQWPATLVQPVGSPLSLECTVEGTSNPNLYWYRQAAGRGLQLLFYSVGIGQISSEVPQNLSASRPQDRQFILSSKKLLLSDSGFYLCAWSRGQGPYNEQFFGPGTRLTVL.

The chain has TRBV19 and TRBJ2-3, with 9 bases lining up with TRBD2. The CDR3 is 17 amino acids. The junction had 13 bases not matched to a gene; V was cut back by 1 base and J by 8 bases. In germline, CDR1 is LNHDA, CDR2 SQIVND (reference sequence). CDR3 nucleotides: TGTGCCAGTAGTATAGGCCCTAGCGGGACCAGCACCGGTACGCAGTATTTT. This encodes CASSIGPSGTSTGTQYF.

There are a few counts of this clone. V usage is TRBV28 and J usage is TRBJ1-3; weak D call: TRBD1 (5 bases). CDR3 length equals 13 residues. With 10 bases removed from V and 4 bases from J, the gap between germline ends came to 14 bases. CDR1 MDHEN and CDR2 SYDVKM come from the germline V gene. This CDR3 reads CATSPGEGNTIYF. CDR3 nucleotide sequence: TGTGCCACTTCTCCGGGGGAAGGAAACACCATATATTTT.

J is TRBJ1-2 and V is TRBV27; 8 bases fit TRBD1. This CDR3 has 15 residues. V shed 9 bases and J 2 bases; nucleotides not matched to a gene: 11. Germline CDR1 is MNHEY and CDR2 is SMNVEV (reference sequence). CDR3 residues: CARQGRGRLNYGYTF. CDR3 DNA sequence: TGTGCCAGACAGGGCAGGGGGCGATTGAACTATGGCTACACCTTC.

This sequence joins TRBV28 and TRBJ2-1, with TRBD2 as a possible D gene (5 bases). This CDR3 spans 14 amino acids. Germline V gene sequence: CDR1 MDHEN, CDR2 SYDVKM. V lost 9 bases, J lost 0 bases, and 12 bases lay in between. The CDR3 DNA reads as TGTGCCAGTAGATTGGGGAGCTCCTACAATGAGCAGTTCTTC. Translated: CASRLGSSYNEQFF. The full variable domain, its missing parts supplied by reference TRBV28 and TRBJ2-1, is DVKVTQSSRYLVKRTGEKVFLECVQDMDHENMFWYRQDPGLGLRLIYFSYDVKMKEKGDIPEGYSVSREKKERFSLILESASTNQTSMYLCASRLGSSYNEQFFGPGTRLTVL.

V gene TRBV27 combines with J gene TRBJ2-3; D unclear. Trimming left V 5 bases short and J 6 bases short, with 6 bases between. The germline V gene has CDR1 MNHEY and CDR2 SMNVEV (reference sequence). The CDR3 loop spans 11 amino acids. The CDR3 loop reads CASSLGDTQYF. CDR3 in DNA: TGTGCCAGCAGTCTCGGGGATACGCAGTATTTT.

The chain has TRBV7-9 and TRBJ1-5; the match to TRBD1 covers 8 bases. Germline lookup yields CDR1 SEHNR and CDR2 FQNEAQ (reference sequence). The CDR3 contains 14 residues. V lost 4 bases to trimming and J lost 5 bases; unmatched junction nucleotides: 4. This chain's CDR3 is CASSSDRADQPQHF. For the CDR3, the DNA is TGTGCCAGCAGCTCGGACAGGGCCGATCAGCCCCAGCATTTT.